Listed below are T cell receptor beta chains from one sample, sequenced in a study of a mutant IDH1 vaccine in newly diagnosed glioma. The antigens these receptors bind are not known. Libraries were prepared by immunoSEQ multiplex PCR; TCRdb keeps only in-frame clonotypes and omits some of them. The sample lists tens of thousands of clones, 76% seen once, with about 12% in the top ten. This sample comprised PBMCs, obtained from a glioma patient whose treatment included an IDH1 peptide vaccine. The receptors originated from a man in his forties with glioma. Both conserved end residues are trimmed from each CDR3.

j_call v_call cdr3_aa
TRBJ2-3 TRBV6-1 ASSDWWTRMGTDTQY
TRBJ1-1 TRBV6-5 ASSYSTRGGTEAF
TRBJ2-3 TRBV29-1 SVEEPGRRTGTDTQY
TRBJ1-5 TRBV6-6 ASIGINSNQPQH
TRBJ1-1 TRBV5-1 ASSLGESTEAF
TRBJ2-2 TRBV7-2 ASSTNRGPDTGELF
TRBJ2-3 TRBV19 ASSIDAGGVTDTQY
TRBJ1-1 TRBV16 ASSQSVTSNTEAF
TRBJ1-1 TRBV7-9 ASSFQGDTEAF
TRBJ1-1 TRBV9 ASSAGTYTEAF
TRBJ1-1 TRBV2 ASRGQELNTEAF
TRBJ2-1 TRBV7-6 ASSLVTGNDNEQF
TRBJ1-6 TRBV7-8 ASSLGGRSYNSPLH
TRBJ1-1 TRBV28 ASSLLPPLNTEAF
TRBJ1-2 TRBV7-9 ASSPDSNYGYT
TRBJ2-1 TRBV13 ASALNTVYNEQF
TRBJ1-5 TRBV19 ASSIVVNQPQH
TRBJ2-3 TRBV19 ASSIVAGRTDTQY
TRBJ1-1 TRBV29-1 SGSDGGEAF
TRBJ2-3 TRBV10-1 ASSERQGTTADTDTQY
TRBJ2-5 TRBV27 ASSWGSQETQY
TRBJ1-1 TRBV7-9 ASSFDRVATEAF
TRBJ1-4 TRBV15 ATKAGATNEKLF
TRBJ1-5 TRBV19 ASQGQGGQPQH
TRBJ2-1 TRBV10-3 AIGGEGAIEQF
TRBJ2-2 TRBV7-7 ASSVGRTGELF
TRBJ2-2 TRBV11-2 ASQGNTGELF
TRBJ2-7 TRBV11-2 ASSPQGAGEQY
TRBJ2-2 TRBV19 ASSTRQGGNGNTGELF
TRBJ2-7 TRBV5-1 ASKPWTSGAYEQY
TRBJ1-2 TRBV7-9 ASSPQRDGYGYT
TRBJ2-7 TRBV5-1 ASSLGAGGPYEQY
TRBJ2-1 TRBV6-4 ASSDWAGGKTEQF
TRBJ1-1 TRBV11-3 ASSLGPGAF
TRBJ1-1 TRBV11-3 ASSFLGAEAF
TRBJ2-3 TRBV19 ASSTTGRTDTQY
TRBJ1-3 TRBV7-9 ASSFGDGGNTIY
TRBJ2-3 TRBV11-3 ASSAAGALQY
TRBJ1-4 TRBV7-2 ASSFRRNGEKLF
TRBJ2-1 TRBV7-8 ASTNLAGVDEQF
TRBJ2-1 TRBV27 ASSRGGQSYNEQF
TRBJ1-5 TRBV18 ASSLGTPQGGNQPQH
TRBJ2-1 TRBV2 ASSEEDGTSHEQF
TRBJ2-1 TRBV11-2 ASSLISGSGNEQF
TRBJ1-3 TRBV10-2 ASSESRDRGNTIY
TRBJ1-2 TRBV28 ASSSPYYGYT
TRBJ1-1 TRBV30 AWSAIHTEAF
TRBJ1-1 TRBV7-9 ASSLAVVKGDDEAF
TRBJ1-2 TRBV7-2 ASSLGARSDGYT
TRBJ1-1 TRBV12-5 ASGLAPGQRYTEAF
TRBJ2-1 TRBV2 ASSRLAGGQSYNEQF
TRBJ2-3 TRBV11-2 ASSFFGRTTDTQY
TRBJ2-2 TRBV7-2 ASSPNWGSTGELF
TRBJ1-4 TRBV19 ASSPGQDRATNEKLF
TRBJ1-1 TRBV4-1 ASSQAVWGMNTEAF
TRBJ2-1 TRBV7-2 ASSLQGAGQF
TRBJ1-1 TRBV30 AWTGGRKNTEAF
TRBJ2-4 TRBV5-1 ASSFGDIQY
TRBJ2-3 TRBV28 ASRAPGQGSDTQY